The T cell receptor beta chain described here comes from a study of early T cells in non-severe SARS-CoV-2 infection. At the level of the study: Chains stayed unpaired after sequencing of bulk RNA from unsorted whole blood. Findings of the study overall: Private and CD4 specificities were missed by VDJdb matching, which favored anti-spike CD8 responses.

Individual cDNA molecules received unique molecular identifiers. TCRdb passed the 5' RACE reads through MiXCR, listing each CDR3 protein once. The sample lists some 29,000 distinct CDR3 sequences; more than 5% were seen once. Per the germline V gene, CDR1 is MDHEN and CDR2 is SYDVKM. The V end lost 6 bases, the J end lost 1 base, and 13 bases lay between the germline ends. The CDR3 length is 15 residues. This clonotype was recorded a few times. The antigen is undetermined. The material sequenced was whole blood. This receptor was obtained from an adult who was a healthcare worker with PCR-confirmed SARS-CoV-2 infection or an uninfected control (not recorded which). The chain uses TRBV28 and TRBJ1-5; weak D call: TRBD1 (5 bases). The CDR3 here is CASSVRQSSNQPQHF. For the CDR3, the DNA is TGTGCCAGCAGCGTCAGACAGTCAAGCAATCAGCCCCAGCATTTT.